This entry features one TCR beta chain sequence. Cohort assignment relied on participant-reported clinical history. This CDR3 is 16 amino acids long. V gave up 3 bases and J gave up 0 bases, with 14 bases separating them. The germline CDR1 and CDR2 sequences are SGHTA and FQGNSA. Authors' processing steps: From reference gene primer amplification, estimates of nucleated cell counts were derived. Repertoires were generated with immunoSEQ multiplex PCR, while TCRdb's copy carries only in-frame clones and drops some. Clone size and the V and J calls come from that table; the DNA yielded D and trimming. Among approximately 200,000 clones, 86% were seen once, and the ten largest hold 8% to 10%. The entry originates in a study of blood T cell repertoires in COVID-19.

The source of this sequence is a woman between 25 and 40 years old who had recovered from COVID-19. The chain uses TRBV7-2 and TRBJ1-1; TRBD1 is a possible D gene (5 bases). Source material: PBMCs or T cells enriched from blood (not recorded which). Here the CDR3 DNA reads TGTGCCAGCAGCTTGGGCCGGGGGGGGATGAACACTGAAGCTTTCTTT. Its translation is CASSLGRGGMNTEAFF.